The sequence of this T cell receptor beta chain was determined in a study of blood T cell repertoires in COVID-19. Looking at the study overall: Sites across the United States, Italy and Spain contributed samples from acute and convalescent COVID-19.

The CDR3 totals 14 residues. The V segment lost 6 bases and the J segment 4 bases; nucleotides outside the gene matches: 7. Looked up from germline, CDR1 is MNHNS and CDR2 is SASEGT. The table came from immunoSEQ multiplex PCR; TCRdb's copy has only in-frame clones and leaves some out. The table lists under 200,000 clones, 90% to 95% of them singletons. Input material: peripheral blood. The chain uses TRBV6-1 and TRBJ1-1; 8 bases are a match to TRBD1. This receptor was obtained from a man in his forties or fifties with acute or convalescent COVID-19. The CDR3: CASSLRGPVTEAFF. The DNA of the CDR3 is TGTGCCAGCAGCCTCAGGGGGCCGGTCACTGAAGCTTTCTTT.